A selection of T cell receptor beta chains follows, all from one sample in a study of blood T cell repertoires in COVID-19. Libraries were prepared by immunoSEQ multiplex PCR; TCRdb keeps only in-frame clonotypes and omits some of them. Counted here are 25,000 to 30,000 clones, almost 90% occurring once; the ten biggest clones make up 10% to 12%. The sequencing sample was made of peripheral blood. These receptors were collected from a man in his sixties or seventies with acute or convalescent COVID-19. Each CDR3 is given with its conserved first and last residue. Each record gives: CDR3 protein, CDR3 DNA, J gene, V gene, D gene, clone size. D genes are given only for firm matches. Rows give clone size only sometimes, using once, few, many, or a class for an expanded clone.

cdr3_aa: CASSQDPAGGIDTQYF
cdr3_nt: TGTGCCAGCAGCCAAGATCCCGCGGGAGGGATAGATACGCAGTATTTT
j_call: TRBJ2-3
v_call: TRBV3-1/TRBV3-2
d_call: TRBD2
clone_size: NA

cdr3_aa: CASSESQAPTEAFF
cdr3_nt: TGCGCCAGCAGTGAATCCCAAGCCCCCACTGAAGCTTTCTTT
j_call: TRBJ1-1
v_call: TRBV10-2
d_call: NA
clone_size: NA

cdr3_aa: CASNPGGLGEQFF
cdr3_nt: TGTGCCAGCAATCCAGGGGGGCTTGGTGAGCAGTTCTTC
j_call: TRBJ2-1
v_call: TRBV5-5
d_call: NA
clone_size: NA

cdr3_aa: CASSPLASTGELFF
cdr3_nt: TGTGCCAGCTCACCCCTAGCGAGCACCGGGGAGCTGTTTTTT
j_call: TRBJ2-2
v_call: TRBV18
d_call: NA
clone_size: NA

cdr3_aa: CASSPPSGANTGELFF
cdr3_nt: TGTGCCAGCAGCCCTCCTAGCGGGGCGAACACCGGGGAGCTGTTTTTT
j_call: TRBJ2-2
v_call: TRBV11-3
d_call: TRBD2
clone_size: NA

cdr3_aa: CASSVAPSGQGAAGYTF
cdr3_nt: TGTGCCAGCAGCGTAGCTCCTAGTGGACAGGGGGCGGCTGGCTACACCTTC
j_call: TRBJ1-2
v_call: TRBV9
d_call: TRBD1
clone_size: NA

cdr3_aa: CASSYLSWEQYF
cdr3_nt: TGTGCCAGCAGTTACCTCAGTTGGGAGCAGTACTTC
j_call: TRBJ2-7
v_call: TRBV6-2/TRBV6-3
d_call: NA
clone_size: once

cdr3_aa: CASSAYRDRPSPLHF
cdr3_nt: TGTGCCAGCAGCGCGTACCGGGACAGACCTTCACCCCTCCACTTT
j_call: TRBJ1-6
v_call: TRBV7-9
d_call: TRBD1
clone_size: NA

cdr3_aa: CASSQDQGGEQFF
cdr3_nt: TGTGCCAGCAGCCAAGATCAGGGCGGTGAGCAGTTCTTC
j_call: TRBJ2-1
v_call: TRBV3-1/TRBV3-2
d_call: NA
clone_size: NA

cdr3_aa: CASSGLQALNTEAFF
cdr3_nt: TGTGCCAGTAGCGGTCTACAGGCGCTGAACACTGAAGCTTTCTTT
j_call: TRBJ1-1
v_call: TRBV19
d_call: NA
clone_size: NA

cdr3_aa: CASTAGLGREQYF
cdr3_nt: TGTGCCAGCACCGCCGGACTAGGACGCGAGCAGTACTTC
j_call: TRBJ2-7
v_call: TRBV6-5
d_call: TRBD2
clone_size: NA

cdr3_aa: CASSQSGLAGVQETQYF
cdr3_nt: TGCGCCAGCAGCCAATCGGGCCTAGCGGGAGTCCAAGAGACCCAGTACTTC
j_call: TRBJ2-5
v_call: TRBV4-1
d_call: TRBD2
clone_size: once

cdr3_aa: CASSYLRADEKLFF
cdr3_nt: TGTGCCAGCAGTTACTTGAGGGCGGATGAAAAACTGTTTTTT
j_call: TRBJ1-4
v_call: TRBV6-5
d_call: NA
clone_size: NA

cdr3_aa: CARQRDRGYQETQYF
cdr3_nt: TGTGCCAGACAGAGGGATAGGGGGTACCAAGAGACCCAGTACTTC
j_call: TRBJ2-5
v_call: TRBV6-4
d_call: NA
clone_size: NA

cdr3_aa: CASSDSRTGGYNEQFF
cdr3_nt: TGTGCCAGCAGTGACTCTCGGACAGGGGGTTACAATGAGCAGTTCTTC
j_call: TRBJ2-1
v_call: TRBV25-1
d_call: TRBD1
clone_size: NA

cdr3_aa: CASSLWQGRSTGELFF
cdr3_nt: TGTGCCAGCAGTTTGTGGCAGGGCCGTTCCACCGGGGAGCTGTTTTTT
j_call: TRBJ2-2
v_call: TRBV6-2/TRBV6-3
d_call: NA
clone_size: NA

cdr3_aa: CSVEGGGTSTEAFF
cdr3_nt: TGCAGCGTTGAAGGGGGGGGGACGTCCACTGAAGCTTTCTTT
j_call: TRBJ1-1
v_call: TRBV29-1
d_call: NA
clone_size: NA

cdr3_aa: CASRQDKNYGYTF
cdr3_nt: TGTGCCAGCCGGCAGGACAAGAACTATGGCTACACCTTC
j_call: TRBJ1-2
v_call: TRBV6-1
d_call: NA
clone_size: once

cdr3_aa: CASTRTGGRETQYF
cdr3_nt: TGTGCCAGCACTCGAACAGGGGGCCGGGAGACCCAGTACTTC
j_call: TRBJ2-5
v_call: TRBV3-1/TRBV3-2
d_call: TRBD1
clone_size: NA

cdr3_aa: CASSPRTGSGYGYTF
cdr3_nt: TGTGCCAGTAGTCCCAGGACAGGGTCGGGCTATGGCTACACCTTC
j_call: TRBJ1-2
v_call: TRBV19
d_call: TRBD1
clone_size: NA

cdr3_aa: CASSQDERELYEQYF
cdr3_nt: TGCGCCAGCAGCCAAGATGAGCGGGAGCTGTACGAGCAGTACTTC
j_call: TRBJ2-7
v_call: TRBV4-1
d_call: TRBD2
clone_size: NA

cdr3_aa: CASSPRRLAGDDTQYF
cdr3_nt: TGTGCCAGCTCACCCAGAAGACTAGCGGGAGACGATACGCAGTATTTT
j_call: TRBJ2-3
v_call: TRBV18
d_call: TRBD2
clone_size: NA

cdr3_aa: CASSVSEGEVGEQFF
cdr3_nt: TGTGCCAGCAGCGTATCTGAGGGAGAGGTCGGTGAGCAGTTCTTC
j_call: TRBJ2-1
v_call: TRBV9
d_call: NA
clone_size: NA

cdr3_aa: CASSMASGRLYEQYF
cdr3_nt: TGCGCCAGCAGTATGGCTAGCGGGAGGTTGTACGAGCAGTACTTC
j_call: TRBJ2-7
v_call: TRBV5-1
d_call: TRBD2
clone_size: NA

cdr3_aa: CASSTQGGTEAFF
cdr3_nt: TGTGCCAGTAGTACTCAGGGAGGCACTGAAGCTTTCTTT
j_call: TRBJ1-1
v_call: TRBV19
d_call: NA
clone_size: NA

cdr3_aa: CSANLRTEAFF
cdr3_nt: TGCAGTGCTAATCTTCGCACTGAAGCTTTCTTT
j_call: TRBJ1-1
v_call: TRBV20-1
d_call: NA
clone_size: NA

cdr3_aa: CASRPWGANTGELFF
cdr3_nt: TGTGCCAGCAGACCCTGGGGGGCGAACACCGGGGAGCTGTTTTTT
j_call: TRBJ2-2
v_call: TRBV6-6
d_call: NA
clone_size: NA

cdr3_aa: CASSRAGITGELFF
cdr3_nt: TGTGCCAGTAGTCGAGCGGGGATCACCGGGGAGCTGTTTTTT
j_call: TRBJ2-2
v_call: TRBV19
d_call: TRBD2
clone_size: NA

cdr3_aa: CASSEERFGSGNTIYF
cdr3_nt: TGTGCCAGCAGTGAGGAGCGGTTCGGCTCTGGAAACACCATATATTTT
j_call: TRBJ1-3
v_call: TRBV6-1
d_call: NA
clone_size: NA

cdr3_aa: CASSSRDRAGSVYNEQFF
cdr3_nt: TGTGCCAGCAGTTCGCGGGACAGGGCGGGGTCGGTCTACAATGAGCAGTTCTTC
j_call: TRBJ2-1
v_call: TRBV28
d_call: TRBD1
clone_size: NA

cdr3_aa: CASSTSQGGYNSPLHF
cdr3_nt: TGTGCCAGTAGTACCTCCCAGGGCGGTTACAATTCACCCCTCCACTTT
j_call: TRBJ1-6
v_call: TRBV19
d_call: NA
clone_size: NA

cdr3_aa: CASSFGTGDIYEQFF
cdr3_nt: TGTGCCAGCAGTTTCGGGACAGGGGACATATATGAGCAGTTCTTC
j_call: TRBJ2-1
v_call: TRBV2
d_call: TRBD1
clone_size: once

cdr3_aa: CASSSTGEAYEQYF
cdr3_nt: TGCGCCAGCAGCTCCACAGGGGAGGCCTACGAGCAGTACTTC
j_call: TRBJ2-7
v_call: TRBV5-1
d_call: NA
clone_size: NA

cdr3_aa: CASSEVRGDTQYF
cdr3_nt: TGTGCCAGCAGTGAAGTCAGGGGAGATACGCAGTATTTT
j_call: TRBJ2-3
v_call: TRBV6-1
d_call: NA
clone_size: once

cdr3_aa: CASSLGGVPEQYF
cdr3_nt: TGTGCCAGCAGCTTAGGCGGGGTCCCCGAGCAGTACTTC
j_call: TRBJ2-7
v_call: TRBV13
d_call: NA
clone_size: few

cdr3_aa: CASSPRETQYF
cdr3_nt: TGTGCCAGCAGCCCTAGGGAGACCCAGTACTTC
j_call: TRBJ2-5
v_call: TRBV7-6
d_call: NA
clone_size: NA

cdr3_aa: CASSLVTSGAYEQYF
cdr3_nt: TGTGCCAGCAGTCTAGTGACTAGCGGAGCATACGAGCAGTACTTC
j_call: TRBJ2-7
v_call: TRBV5-6
d_call: TRBD2
clone_size: NA

cdr3_aa: CASSPGGQGYEQYF
cdr3_nt: TGTGCCAGCAGCCCCGGGGGACAGGGCTACGAGCAGTACTTC
j_call: TRBJ2-7
v_call: TRBV4-2
d_call: TRBD1
clone_size: NA

cdr3_aa: CASSGQSGNTIYF
cdr3_nt: TGTGCCAGCAGCGGGCAATCTGGAAACACCATATATTTT
j_call: TRBJ1-3
v_call: TRBV5-4
d_call: NA
clone_size: NA

cdr3_aa: CASSLGATTYEQYF
cdr3_nt: TGTGCCAGCAGCCTCGGTGCCACTACTTACGAGCAGTACTTC
j_call: TRBJ2-7
v_call: TRBV9
d_call: NA
clone_size: NA

cdr3_aa: CASSLGRGPKGQETQYF
cdr3_nt: TGTGCCAGCAGCTTAGGGAGGGGGCCAAAAGGGCAAGAGACCCAGTACTTC
j_call: TRBJ2-5
v_call: TRBV7-9
d_call: NA
clone_size: NA

cdr3_aa: CASGTGNNQPQHF
cdr3_nt: TGTGCTAGTGGTACAGGGAACAATCAGCCCCAGCATTTT
j_call: TRBJ1-5
v_call: TRBV12-5
d_call: NA
clone_size: NA

cdr3_aa: CASSRTEVGAPHHF
cdr3_nt: TGTGCCAGCAGTAGGACAGAGGTTGGGGCACCCCACCACTTT
j_call: TRBJ1-6
v_call: TRBV28
d_call: NA
clone_size: NA

cdr3_aa: CASSKVHGAGEYYGYTF
cdr3_nt: TGTGCCAGCAGCAAAGTACACGGGGCAGGGGAATACTATGGCTACACCTTC
j_call: TRBJ1-2
v_call: TRBV21-1
d_call: NA
clone_size: NA

cdr3_aa: CASSQNLDRGPEQYF
cdr3_nt: TGTGCCAGCAGTCAGAACCTGGACAGGGGGCCCGAGCAGTACTTC
j_call: TRBJ2-7
v_call: TRBV6-2/TRBV6-3
d_call: TRBD1
clone_size: once